This TCR beta chain comes out of a study of glioma-infiltrating T cells. TCR alpha and beta CDR3 regions were amplified from RNA using iRepertoire nested multiplex PCR. TCRdb itself ran the multiplex PCR reads through MiXCR, one entry per CDR3 protein. The data contain around 100,000 distinct CDR3 sequences, around 28% of them singletons. The length of the CDR3 is 14 residues. Germline CDR1 SGHVS, CDR2 FQNEAQ. V was shortened by 1 base and J by 6 bases, with 12 bases between the two germline ends. At least ten counts were recorded for this clonotype. The chain recombines TRBV7-8 with TRBJ1-1; possible D gene TRBD1, 5 bases. Source material: glioma tissue, nonneoplastic brain tissue, or PBMCs (not recorded which). The clonotype originates from a human donor with low-grade glioma or glioblastoma, undergoing nonglioma brain surgery, or in good health (not recorded which). In DNA form, the CDR3 reads TGTGCCAGCAGCTTAGGGGGGGTAGGGGCTGAAGCTTTCTTT. Amino acid sequence: CASSLGGVGAEAFF.